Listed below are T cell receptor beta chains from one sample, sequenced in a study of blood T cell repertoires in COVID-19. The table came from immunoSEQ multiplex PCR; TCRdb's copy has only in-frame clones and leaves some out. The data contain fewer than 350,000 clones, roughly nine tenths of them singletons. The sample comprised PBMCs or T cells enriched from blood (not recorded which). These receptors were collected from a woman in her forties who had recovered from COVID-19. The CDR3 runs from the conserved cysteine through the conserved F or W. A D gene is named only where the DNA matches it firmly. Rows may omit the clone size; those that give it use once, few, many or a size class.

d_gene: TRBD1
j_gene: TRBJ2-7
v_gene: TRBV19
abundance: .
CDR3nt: TGTGCCAGTAGTACGGGACAGGGATACGAGCAGTACTTC
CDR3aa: CASSTGQGYEQYF

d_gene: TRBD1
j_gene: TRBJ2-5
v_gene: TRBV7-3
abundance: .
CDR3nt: TGTGCCAGCAGTTATGGACAGGGTGGGAAGTGGTACTTC
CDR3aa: CASSYGQGGKWYF

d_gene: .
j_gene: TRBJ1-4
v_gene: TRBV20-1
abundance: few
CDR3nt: TGCAGTGCTATGGTAGCTGGAAAACTGTTTTTT
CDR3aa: CSAMVAGKLFF

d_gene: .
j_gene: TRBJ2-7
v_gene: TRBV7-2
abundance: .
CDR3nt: TGTGCCAGCACCAATGCCGGGGGAGACTACGAGCAGTACTTC
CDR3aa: CASTNAGGDYEQYF

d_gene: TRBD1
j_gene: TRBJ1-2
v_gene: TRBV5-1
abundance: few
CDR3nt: TGCGCCAGCAGCCTCGCGACAGGGGGCGATGGCTACACCTTC
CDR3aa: CASSLATGGDGYTF

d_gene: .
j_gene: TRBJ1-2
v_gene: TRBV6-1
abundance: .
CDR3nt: TGTGCCAGCAGTGAAGCGCGCACAGGATCCTATGGCTACACCTTC
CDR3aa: CASSEARTGSYGYTF

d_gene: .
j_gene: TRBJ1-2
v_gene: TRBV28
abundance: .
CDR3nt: TGTGCCAGCAGTTTATCGGAGGGACGGGGCTACACCTTC
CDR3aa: CASSLSEGRGYTF

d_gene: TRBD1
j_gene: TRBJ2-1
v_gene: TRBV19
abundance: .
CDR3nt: TGTGCCAGTAGTAACCGGGACAGGGCCGTCTCCTACAATGAGCAGTTCTTC
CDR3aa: CASSNRDRAVSYNEQFF

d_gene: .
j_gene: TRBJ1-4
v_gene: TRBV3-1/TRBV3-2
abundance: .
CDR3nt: TGTGCCAGCAGCCGGCAGGGTGGTGAAAAACTGTTTTTT
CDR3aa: CASSRQGGEKLFF

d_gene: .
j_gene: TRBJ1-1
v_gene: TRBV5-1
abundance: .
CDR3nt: TGCGCCAGCAGCTTGGTCCCAGGGAACACTGAAGCTTTCTTT
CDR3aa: CASSLVPGNTEAFF

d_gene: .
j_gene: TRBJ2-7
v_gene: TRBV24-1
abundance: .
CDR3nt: TGTGCCACCTCCCGAAATGACAGGTCCTACGAGCAGTACTTC
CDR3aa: CATSRNDRSYEQYF

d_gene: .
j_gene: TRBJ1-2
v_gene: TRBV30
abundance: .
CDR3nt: TGTGCCTTTTCCCCATATGGCTACACCTTC
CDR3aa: CAFSPYGYTF

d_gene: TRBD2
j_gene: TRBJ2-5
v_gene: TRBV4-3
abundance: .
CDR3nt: TGCGCCAGCAGCCAACGCGGGAGGGTCGAAGAGACCCAGTACTTC
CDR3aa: CASSQRGRVEETQYF

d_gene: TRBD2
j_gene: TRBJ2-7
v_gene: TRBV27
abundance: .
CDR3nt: TGTGCCAGCAGCAGGGGGGGACTAGCGGGCCTCTACGAGCAGTACTTC
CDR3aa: CASSRGGLAGLYEQYF

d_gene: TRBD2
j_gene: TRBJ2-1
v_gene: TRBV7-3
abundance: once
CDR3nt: TGTGCCAGCAGCTTACAGGGTGGAGGACTAGCGGGTCATGAGCAGTTCTTC
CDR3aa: CASSLQGGGLAGHEQFF

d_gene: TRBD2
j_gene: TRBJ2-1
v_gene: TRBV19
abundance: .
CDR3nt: TGTGCCAGTACCCCGACTAGCGGCGCCGACAATGAGCAGTTCTTC
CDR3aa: CASTPTSGADNEQFF

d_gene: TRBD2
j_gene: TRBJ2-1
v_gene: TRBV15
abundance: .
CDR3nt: TGTGCCACCAGCAGGGTTCTAGCGGGAGGGGGGTATGAGCAGTTCTTC
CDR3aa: CATSRVLAGGGYEQFF

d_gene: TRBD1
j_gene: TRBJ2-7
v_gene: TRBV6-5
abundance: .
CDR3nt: TGTGCCAGCAGCCGGGACAGGGGAGGAACCTACGAGCAGTACTTC
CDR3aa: CASSRDRGGTYEQYF

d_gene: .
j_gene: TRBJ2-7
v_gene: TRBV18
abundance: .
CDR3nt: TGTGCCAGTTCGCGCGGGGTCTCCTACGAGCAGTACTTC
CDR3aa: CASSRGVSYEQYF

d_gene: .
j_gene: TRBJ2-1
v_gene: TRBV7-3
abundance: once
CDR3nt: TGTGCCAGCAGCTTACCAGAAGGGGTTGGGGATGCCAATGAGCAGTTCTTC
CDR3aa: CASSLPEGVGDANEQFF

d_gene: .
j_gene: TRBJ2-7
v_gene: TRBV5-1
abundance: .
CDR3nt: TGCGCCAGCAGCTCCTCGGACAGCTACGAGCAGTACTTC
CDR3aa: CASSSSDSYEQYF

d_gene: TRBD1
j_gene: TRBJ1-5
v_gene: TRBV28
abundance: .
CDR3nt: TGTGCCAGCAGTCCGGACAGGGGGCTCCGAGGCAATCAGCCCCAGCATTTT
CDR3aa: CASSPDRGLRGNQPQHF

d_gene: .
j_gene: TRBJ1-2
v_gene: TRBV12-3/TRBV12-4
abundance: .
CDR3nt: TGTGCCAGCAGTCTAACAGGAATTTATGGCTACACCTTC
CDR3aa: CASSLTGIYGYTF

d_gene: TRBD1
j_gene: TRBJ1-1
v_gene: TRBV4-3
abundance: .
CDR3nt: TGCGCCAGCAGCCACACGACAGGGGGCGCCCACACTGAAGCTTTCTTT
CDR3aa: CASSHTTGGAHTEAFF